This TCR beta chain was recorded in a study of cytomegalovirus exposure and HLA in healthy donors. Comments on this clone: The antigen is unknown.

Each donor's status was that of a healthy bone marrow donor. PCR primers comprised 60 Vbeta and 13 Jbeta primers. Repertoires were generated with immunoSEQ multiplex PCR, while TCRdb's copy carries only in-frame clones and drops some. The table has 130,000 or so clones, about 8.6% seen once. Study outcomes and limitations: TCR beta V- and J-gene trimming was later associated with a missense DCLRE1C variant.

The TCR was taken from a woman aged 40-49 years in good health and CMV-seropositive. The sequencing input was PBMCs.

CDR3 residues: CASSPGRVEQYF. CDR3 nucleotide sequence: TGTGCCAGCAGCCCCGGGAGAGTGGAGCAGTACTTC. The V call is TRBV7-9, the J call TRBJ2-7; TRBD2 is a possible D gene (6 bases). With 5 bases removed from V and 7 bases from J, the gap between germline ends came to 12 bases. Germline-derived CDR1 and CDR2 are SEHNR and FQNEAQ (reference sequence). The CDR3 is 12 amino acids.